A selection of T cell receptor beta chains follows, all from one sample in a study of OX40 agonist ivuxolimab in advanced cancers. Here immunoSEQ multiplex PCR was the method, and the copy in TCRdb shows in-frame clones only, minus some. The sample includes fewer than 85,000 clones, about 89% of them seen just once. The sequences come from CD4+ or CD8+ T cells sorted from blood, collected in a trial of the OX40 agonist ivuxolimab. These receptors came from an adult with an advanced solid tumor such as melanoma, head and neck, liver or kidney cancer. Both conserved end residues are part of each CDR3. The D gene is left open where the match is weak. Size tells how often a clone was seen (once, few, many) or the class of an expanded clone, and some rows leave it out.

D	size	J	V	CDR3	DNA
NA	once	TRBJ2-2	TRBV11-1	CASSFRGELFF	TGTGCCAGCAGCTTCCGAGGGGAGCTGTTTTTT
NA	NA	TRBJ2-4	TRBV5-6	CASSPRAAKNIQYF	TGTGCCAGCAGCCCCAGGGCTGCCAAAAACATTCAGTACTTC
NA	NA	TRBJ1-2	TRBV7-2	CASSSADRQYGYTF	TGTGCCAGCAGCTCCGCAGACAGGCAGTATGGCTACACCTTC
NA	NA	TRBJ2-5	TRBV7-9	CASSPSQAQETQYF	TGTGCCAGCAGCCCAAGTCAGGCCCAAGAGACCCAGTACTTC
TRBD2	NA	TRBJ2-2	TRBV6-1	CASRGLAGGTGELFF	TGTGCCAGCAGGGGACTAGCGGGAGGAACCGGGGAGCTGTTTTTT
NA	NA	TRBJ1-1	TRBV7-9	CASSSQTEITEAFF	TGTGCCAGCAGCTCCCAGACTGAAATTACTGAAGCTTTCTTT
TRBD1	NA	TRBJ1-2	TRBV19	CASSDRDRRPGYTF	TGTGCCAGTAGTGATCGGGACAGACGGCCTGGCTACACCTTC
NA	few	TRBJ1-2	TRBV28	CASSLPGEIHGYTF	TGTGCCAGCAGTTTACCAGGGGAGATCCATGGCTACACCTTC
TRBD1	NA	TRBJ1-2	TRBV4-3	CASSPNQGATNYGYTF	TGCGCCAGCAGCCCCAATCAGGGGGCGACCAACTATGGCTACACCTTC
TRBD2	NA	TRBJ2-2	TRBV27	CASSLGGRGGGELFF	TGTGCCAGCAGTTTGGGCGGGAGGGGGGGCGGGGAGCTGTTTTTT
NA	NA	TRBJ2-2	TRBV14	CASSQVRGGATGELFF	TGTGCCAGCAGCCAAGTAAGAGGGGGAGCAACCGGGGAGCTGTTTTTT
TRBD1	NA	TRBJ2-7	TRBV10-3	CAISGHDRDEQYF	TGTGCCATCAGTGGGCATGACAGGGACGAGCAGTACTTC
TRBD1	NA	TRBJ1-4	TRBV12-5	CASGPPRDRNEKLFF	TGTGCTAGTGGTCCCCCCCGGGACAGGAATGAAAAACTGTTTTTT
NA	NA	TRBJ1-3	TRBV28	CASSLDPAGNTIYF	TGTGCCAGCAGTCTAGATCCCGCTGGAAACACCATATATTTT
NA	NA	TRBJ1-1	TRBV5-1	CASSTAGTPNTEAFF	TGCGCCAGCAGCACTGCCGGGACACCGAACACTGAAGCTTTCTTT
NA	NA	TRBJ2-1	TRBV29-1	CSAAGGSSYNEQFF	TGCAGCGCCGCAGGAGGGAGCTCCTACAATGAGCAGTTCTTC
TRBD1	once	TRBJ2-2	TRBV7-9	CASSPRPGQGANTGELFF	TGTGCCAGCAGCCCAAGACCTGGACAGGGGGCGAACACCGGGGAGCTGTTTTTT
TRBD2	NA	TRBJ2-5	TRBV10-3	CAISGTSGGPYQETQYF	TGTGCCATCAGCGGGACTAGCGGGGGACCGTACCAAGAGACCCAGTACTTC
NA	NA	TRBJ2-3	TRBV4-3	CASSQDGADTQYF	TGCGCCAGCAGCCAAGATGGAGCAGATACGCAGTATTTT
TRBD2	NA	TRBJ2-3	TRBV7-3	CASSLRGSGSTDTQYF	TGTGCCAGCAGCTTAAGAGGTAGCGGGAGTACAGATACGCAGTATTTT
TRBD2	NA	TRBJ2-3	TRBV10-1	CASSDPPGLAGRGDTQYF	TGCGCCAGCAGTGACCCGCCGGGACTAGCGGGGAGAGGAGATACGCAGTATTTT
NA	NA	TRBJ1-2	TRBV28	CASSLARDLSTYGYTF	TGTGCCAGCAGTTTAGCGCGGGACCTTAGTACCTATGGCTACACCTTC
NA	NA	TRBJ2-1	TRBV18	CASSPGGTSDRNEQFF	TGTGCCAGCTCACCCGGCGGGACTTCTGATCGAAATGAGCAGTTCTTC
NA	NA	TRBJ1-4	TRBV7-6	CASSGRGGGKGSTNEKLFF	TGTGCCAGCAGCGGCAGAGGGGGGGGAAAGGGCTCAACTAATGAAAAACTGTTTTTT
TRBD1	NA	TRBJ1-2	TRBV2	CASSPGGDYGYTF	TGTGCCAGCAGTCCAGGGGGCGACTATGGCTACACCTTC
NA	NA	TRBJ2-7	TRBV11-2	CASSLDSPNSYEQYF	TGTGCCAGCAGCTTAGACAGCCCCAACTCCTACGAGCAGTACTTC
TRBD1	NA	TRBJ1-1	TRBV19	CASRGQGAQDTEAFF	TGTGCCAGTAGGGGACAGGGGGCGCAGGACACTGAAGCTTTCTTT
NA	NA	TRBJ1-2	TRBV21-1	CASSTQGVRGYTF	TGTGCCAGCAGCACTCAGGGAGTACGCGGCTACACCTTC
TRBD1	NA	TRBJ2-7	TRBV28	CATRRQGHYEQYF	TGTGCCACCAGGCGACAGGGCCACTACGAGCAGTACTTC
NA	NA	TRBJ2-4	TRBV6-1	CASSKGLTKNIQYF	TGTGCCAGCAGCAAGGGACTTACCAAAAACATTCAGTACTTC
NA	NA	TRBJ1-5	TRBV28	CASSLQGRGGRKPQHF	TGTGCCAGCAGTCTCCAAGGTAGGGGGGGCAGGAAGCCCCAGCATTTT
NA	NA	TRBJ1-2	TRBV30	CAWSGEEGYTF	TGTGCCTGGAGTGGGGAGGAGGGCTACACCTTC
NA	NA	TRBJ2-7	TRBV18	CASSRESYEQYF	TGTGCCAGCTCCAGGGAATCCTACGAGCAGTACTTC
NA	NA	TRBJ1-1	TRBV11-2	CASSGGGTEAFF	TGTGCCAGCAGCGGGGGGGGCACTGAAGCTTTCTTT
NA	NA	TRBJ1-2	TRBV7-9	CASSFIDSAVNYGYTF	TGTGCCAGCAGCTTTATAGACAGCGCCGTGAACTATGGCTACACCTTC
NA	NA	TRBJ1-6	TRBV28	CASSLTAYNSPLHF	TGTGCCAGCAGCCTGACAGCCTATAATTCACCCCTCCACTTT
NA	NA	TRBJ2-7	TRBV28	CASSLRPYEQYF	TGTGCCAGCAGCCTCAGACCCTACGAGCAGTACTTC
NA	NA	TRBJ2-6	TRBV5-1	CASSLQEAGANVLTF	TGCGCCAGCAGCTTACAGGAGGCCGGGGCCAACGTCCTGACTTTC
TRBD1	NA	TRBJ1-2	TRBV4-1	CASSHQGANYGYTF	TGCGCCAGCAGCCATCAGGGGGCAAACTATGGCTACACCTTC
NA	NA	TRBJ1-1	TRBV30	CAWSRGAIVLVNTEAFF	TGTGCCTGGAGTAGGGGCGCAATTGTATTGGTGAACACTGAAGCTTTCTTT
NA	NA	TRBJ1-1	TRBV19	CASSMVNTEAFF	TGTGCCAGTAGTATGGTGAACACTGAAGCTTTCTTT
NA	NA	TRBJ1-1	TRBV13	CASSLKRDARGGTEAFF	TGTGCCAGCAGCTTAAAGCGAGACGCGCGGGGGGGCACTGAAGCTTTCTTT
TRBD1	NA	TRBJ2-2	TRBV7-9	CASSLGDRESGELFF	TGTGCCAGCAGCTTAGGCGACAGGGAAAGCGGGGAGCTGTTTTTT
NA	few	TRBJ1-2	TRBV29-1	CSVEGSGNGYTF	TGCAGCGTTGAAGGCTCCGGAAATGGCTACACCTTC
NA	NA	TRBJ1-5	TRBV7-2	CASSFRDSFQPQHF	TGTGCCAGCAGCTTTAGAGACTCCTTTCAGCCCCAGCATTTT
NA	NA	TRBJ1-2	TRBV28	CASSSGVYGYTF	TGTGCCAGCAGTTCCGGGGTATATGGCTACACCTTC
TRBD2	NA	TRBJ2-7	TRBV11-2	CASSLDGGLAAQTYEQYF	TGTGCCAGCAGCTTAGATGGTGGGCTAGCGGCCCAAACCTACGAGCAGTACTTC
NA	once	TRBJ1-1	TRBV6-5	CASSYTGTNAFF	TGTGCCAGCAGTTACACGGGGACGAATGCTTTCTTT
TRBD1	NA	TRBJ2-2	TRBV7-9	CASSADRDRGSGELFF	TGTGCCAGCAGCGCAGATCGGGACAGGGGGTCCGGGGAGCTGTTTTTT
NA	NA	TRBJ1-1	TRBV5-6	CASSPVGAGVGTEAFF	TGTGCCAGCAGCCCCGTTGGGGCAGGGGTGGGTACTGAAGCTTTCTTT